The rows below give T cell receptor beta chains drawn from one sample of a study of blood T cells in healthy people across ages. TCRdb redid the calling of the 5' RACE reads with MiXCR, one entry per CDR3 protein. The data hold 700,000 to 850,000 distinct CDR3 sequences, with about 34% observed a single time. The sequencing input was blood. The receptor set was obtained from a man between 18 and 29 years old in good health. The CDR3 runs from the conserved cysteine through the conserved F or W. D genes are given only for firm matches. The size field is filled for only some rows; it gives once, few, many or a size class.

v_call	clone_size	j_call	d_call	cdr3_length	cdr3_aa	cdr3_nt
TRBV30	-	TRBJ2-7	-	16	CAWSVRGRGGGYEQYF	TGTGCCTGGAGTGTACGAGGCAGGGGGGGTGGCTACGAGCAGTACTTC
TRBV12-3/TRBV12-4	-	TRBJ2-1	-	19	CASSFPCGTSMISYNEQFF	TGTGCCAGCAGTTTCCCTTGCGGGACTTCTATGATCTCCTACAATGAGCAGTTCTTC
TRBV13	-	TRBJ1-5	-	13	CASSPSGGPPQHF	TGTGCCAGCAGCCCTAGTGGGGGGCCCCCCCAGCATTTT
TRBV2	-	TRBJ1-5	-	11	CASRLGQPQHF	TGTGCCAGTAGGTTAGGTCAGCCCCAGCATTTT
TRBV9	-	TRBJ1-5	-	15	CASSVGEDSNQPQHF	TGTGCCAGCAGCGTAGGGGAGGATAGCAATCAGCCCCAGCATTTT
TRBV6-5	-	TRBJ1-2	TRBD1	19	CASSSYRTGLLPPNYGYTF	TGTGCCAGCAGTTCCTACCGGACAGGCCTACTCCCCCCTAACTATGGCTACACCTTC
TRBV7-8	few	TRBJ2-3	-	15	CASSPTWVSIDTQYF	TGTGCCAGCAGCCCCACCTGGGTATCTATAGATACGCAGTATTTT
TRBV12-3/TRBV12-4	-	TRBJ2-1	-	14	CASSFKRLSYEQFF	TGTGCCAGCAGTTTTAAGAGGCTCTCCTACGAGCAGTTCTTC
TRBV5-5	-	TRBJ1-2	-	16	CASSMLPGRANYGYTF	TGTGCCAGCAGCATGCTACCTGGACGGGCAAACTATGGCTACACCTTC
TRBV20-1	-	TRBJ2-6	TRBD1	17	CSARARTGGSGANVLTF	TGCAGTGCTAGAGCCCGGACAGGGGGCTCTGGGGCCAACGTCCTGACTTTC
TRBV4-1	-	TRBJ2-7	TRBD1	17	CASSRGLRGPSYNEQYF	TGCGCCAGCAGCCGGGGGCTCAGGGGGCCCTCCTACAATGAGCAGTACTTC
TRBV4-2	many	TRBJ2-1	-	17	CASSQDWERGAYNEQFF	TGTGCCAGCAGCCAAGATTGGGAACGGGGGGCTTACAATGAGCAGTTCTTC
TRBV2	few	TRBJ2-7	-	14	CASTEGTNSYEQYF	TGTGCCAGCACGGAAGGGACAAACTCCTACGAGCAGTACTTC
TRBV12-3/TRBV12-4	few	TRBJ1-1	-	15	CASSFYGGRGTEAFF	TGTGCCAGCAGTTTTTACGGGGGGCGTGGTACTGAAGCTTTCTTT
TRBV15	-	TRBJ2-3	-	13	CATSRTSTDTQYF	TGTGCCACCAGCAGGACTAGCACAGATACGCAGTATTTT
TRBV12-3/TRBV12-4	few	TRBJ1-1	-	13	CASSLGQGIGAFF	TGTGCCAGCAGTTTAGGGCAGGGGATTGGCGCTTTCTTT
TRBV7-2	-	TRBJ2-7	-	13	CASRRPDAYEQYF	TGTGCCAGCAGACGTCCGGACGCTTACGAGCAGTACTTC
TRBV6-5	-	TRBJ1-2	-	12	CASITSPYGYTF	TGTGCCAGCATTACGAGCCCCTACGGCTACACCTTC
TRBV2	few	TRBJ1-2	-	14	CASSAGQSSYGYTF	TGTGCCAGCAGCGCCGGACAGAGTAGCTATGGCTACACCTTC
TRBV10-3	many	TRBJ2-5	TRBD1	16	CAISELGDRSQETQYF	TGTGCCATCAGTGAGTTGGGGGACAGGAGTCAAGAGACCCAGTACTTC
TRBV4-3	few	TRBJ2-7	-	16	CASSQVVGEGSYEQYF	TGCGCCAGCAGCCAAGTAGTAGGGGAAGGGTCCTACGAGCAGTACTTC
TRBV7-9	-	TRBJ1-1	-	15	CASSTQGVERSEAFF	TGTGCCAGCAGCACTCAGGGTGTTGAAAGGTCTGAAGCTTTCTTT
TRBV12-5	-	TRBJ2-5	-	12	CASGVDQETQYF	TGTGCTAGTGGCGTGGACCAAGAGACCCAGTACTTC
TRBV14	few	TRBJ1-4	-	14	CASSQVGGYEKLFF	TGTGCCAGCAGCCAAGTCGGGGGGTATGAAAAACTGTTTTTT
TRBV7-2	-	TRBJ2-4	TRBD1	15	CASSFSSGTGNIQYF	TGTGCCAGCAGCTTCTCCTCCGGGACAGGGAACATTCAGTACTTC
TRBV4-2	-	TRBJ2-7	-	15	CASRKVVGVTYEQYF	TGTGCCAGCAGGAAAGTGGTAGGGGTAACCTACGAGCAGTACTTC
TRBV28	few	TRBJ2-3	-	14	CASSIGSRTDTQYF	TGTGCCAGCAGTATCGGGTCCCGCACAGATACGCAGTATTTT
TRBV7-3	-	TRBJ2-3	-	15	CASSLRQSSTDTQYF	TGTGCCAGCAGCCTTCGACAGAGTAGCACAGATACGCAGTATTTT
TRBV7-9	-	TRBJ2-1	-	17	CASSLDGLGLPYNEQVF	TGTGCCAGCAGCTTAGATGGTTTGGGACTCCCCTACAATGAGCAGGTCTTC
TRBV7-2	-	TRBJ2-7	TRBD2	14	CTSGLAGASYEQYF	TGTACCAGCGGGTTAGCGGGAGCCAGCTACGAGCAGTACTTC
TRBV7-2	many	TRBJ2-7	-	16	CASSLPGGLSSYEQYF	TGTGCCAGCAGCCTACCCGGAGGTTTAAGCTCCTACGAGCAGTACTTC
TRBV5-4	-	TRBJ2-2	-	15	CASSVSRADTGELFF	TGTGCCAGCAGTGTATCCCGGGCAGACACCGGGGAGCTGTTTTTT
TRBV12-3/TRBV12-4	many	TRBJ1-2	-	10	CASSLTGYTF	TGTGCCAGCAGTTTAACTGGCTACACCTTC
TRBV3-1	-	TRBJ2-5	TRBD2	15	CASSNSGTRSETQYF	TGTGCCAGCAGCAATTCGGGGACTAGGTCCGAGACCCAGTACTTC
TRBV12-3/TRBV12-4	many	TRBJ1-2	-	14	CASSHREGGYGYTF	TGTGCCAGCAGCCACCGTGAGGGGGGCTATGGCTACACCTTC
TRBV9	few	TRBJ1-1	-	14	CASSVDRSGTEAFF	TGTGCCAGCAGCGTAGATAGGAGCGGCACTGAAGCTTTCTTT
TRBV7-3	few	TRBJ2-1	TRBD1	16	CASSLAGTGGYNEQFF	TGTGCCAGCAGCCTAGCAGGGACAGGCGGATACAATGAGCAGTTCTTC
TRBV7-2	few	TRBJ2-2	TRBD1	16	CASSTRTGTNTGELFF	TGTGCCAGCAGCACCCGGACAGGGACGAACACCGGGGAGCTGTTTTTT
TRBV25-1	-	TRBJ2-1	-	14	CASSIRWGYNEQFF	TGTGCCAGCAGCATTCGTTGGGGCTACAATGAGCAGTTCTTC
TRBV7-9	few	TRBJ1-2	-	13	CASSPVGGYGYTF	TGTGCCAGCAGCCCCGTGGGGGGGTATGGCTACACCTTC